There are many counts of the clone carrying this TCR beta chain. TCRdb fed the reads into MiXCR, producing one record per CDR3 protein. Of about 490,000 distinct CDR3 sequences detected, about 11% appear once; the ten largest clones hold 9.5% to 13%. CDR1 SGHTA and CDR2 FQGNSA come from the germline V gene. CDR3 size: 14 residues. Trimming cost V 4 bases and J 3 bases; bases outside gene matches: 1. This specimen belongs to a study of T cell repertoires in cytomegalovirus infection. Background on the study: In public TCR beta signatures, there were indications of both CMV infection and matching HLA type.

The sequenced sample was PBMCs. The chain combines TRBV7-2 with TRBJ2-5, with 11 bases identical to TRBD2. This sequence originates from a human donor in good health (CMV status not recorded). Some clones in this sample may be carry-over from other donors' samples. The CDR3 DNA reads TGTGCCAGCAGCTATAGCGGGGGGGAAGAGACCCAGTACTTC. Translation: CASSYSGGEETQYF.